The rows below give T cell receptor beta chains drawn from one sample of a study of identical twins. TCRdb itself ran the 5' RACE reads through MiXCR, one entry per CDR3 protein. Among hundreds of thousands of distinct CDR3 sequences listed, roughly 18% were seen once. The data were also submitted as part of a second study, on T cells expressing NK-cell markers.

The sequenced sample was PBMCs. The source of these receptors is a woman aged 18-29 years in good health. Both conserved end residues are part of each CDR3. The D gene is left open where the match is weak. Clone size is shown for a subset of rows, as once, few, many or a class of expanded clone.

d_gene,v_gene,abundance,j_gene,CDR3nt,CDR3aa
-,TRBV9,few,TRBJ1-6,TGTGCCAGCAGCGCCGATAACAGGCTTCCCCTCCACTTT,CASSADNRLPLHF
-,TRBV25-1,-,TRBJ1-2,TGTGCCAGCAGTGAATATGGCAGAGGCGGCTACACCTTC,CASSEYGRGGYTF
TRBD1,TRBV6-2/TRBV6-3,-,TRBJ2-3,TGTGCCAGAGATGATACCCGGGACAGGGGTGCAGATACGCAGTATTTT,CARDDTRDRGADTQYF
-,TRBV7-9,-,TRBJ2-2,TGTGCCAGCAGCCCGACCCCCCAATCCGGGGAGCTGTTTTTT,CASSPTPQSGELFF
-,TRBV12-3/TRBV12-4,few,TRBJ1-1,TGTGCCAGCAGTCTCAAAACAGGGATTGGGACTGAAGCTTTCTTT,CASSLKTGIGTEAFF
-,TRBV14,few,TRBJ2-7,TGTGCCAGCAGCCGTGACACGTACGAGCAGTACTTC,CASSRDTYEQYF
-,TRBV6-5,few,TRBJ2-3,TGTGCCAGCAGTTGGGCCCTAGGACAGAACACAGATACGCAGTATTTT,CASSWALGQNTDTQYF
-,TRBV29-1,-,TRBJ2-3,TGCAGCGCTGGGACCCAATATACGCAGTATTTT,CSAGTQYTQYF
-,TRBV7-8,-,TRBJ1-3,TGTGCCAGCAGCTCCAGGGTCGGGTCTGGAAACACCATATATTTT,CASSSRVGSGNTIYF
-,TRBV7-9,few,TRBJ1-5,TGTGCCAGCAGCCTCGGTGAGGGAAGCAATCAGCCCCAGCATTTT,CASSLGEGSNQPQHF
TRBD1,TRBV29-1,-,TRBJ1-2,TGCAGCGTTGAGGGGGGAGACAGGGGGCAAACCTTC,CSVEGGDRGQTF
-,TRBV5-1,-,TRBJ2-1,TGCGCCAGCCTGCACGACCCGAGCTCCTACAATGAGCAGTTCTTC,CASLHDPSSYNEQFF
TRBD1,TRBV12-3/TRBV12-4,-,TRBJ2-7,TGTGCCAGCGGAAACCCCGGACAGGGTGCGTACGAGCAGTACTTC,CASGNPGQGAYEQYF
TRBD1,TRBV25-1,-,TRBJ2-7,TGTGTCAGCAGTGTTGGACAGGGCCACGAGCAGTACTTC,CVSSVGQGHEQYF
TRBD1,TRBV27,many,TRBJ2-3,TGTGCCAGCAGTTTATCTTGGACAGGGGGCAGGTCAGATACGCAGTATTTT,CASSLSWTGGRSDTQYF
-,TRBV6-2/TRBV6-3,-,TRBJ2-7,TGTGCCAGCAGTTACGGGCTAGAAGCGGACGAGCAGTACTTC,CASSYGLEADEQYF
TRBD2,TRBV11-2,few,TRBJ2-1,TGTGCCAGCAAGCTAGCGGGAGGGATCGGTGAGCAGTTCTTC,CASKLAGGIGEQFF
-,TRBV27,few,TRBJ1-2,TGTGCCAGCAAAGACAATAATGGCTACACCTTC,CASKDNNGYTF
-,TRBV20-1,-,TRBJ1-2,TGCAGTGCTAGAGATCCAGGGACCCTTCTCTATGGCTACACCTTC,CSARDPGTLLYGYTF
-,TRBV25-1,few,TRBJ2-2,TGTGCCAGCAGGTTAAACTTGGGGCAGAACACCGGGGAGCTGTTTTTT,CASRLNLGQNTGELFF
-,TRBV30,once,TRBJ1-1,TGTGCCTGGAGCGGGGGAGGGGACACTGAAGCTTTCTTT,CAWSGGGDTEAFF
TRBD2,TRBV20-1,-,TRBJ2-3,TGCAGTGCCAAGGCGGGGGGAACCACAGATACGCAGTATTTT,CSAKAGGTTDTQYF
TRBD2,TRBV7-9,few,TRBJ2-1,TGTGCCAGCAGCCGAGCGGGGCTACCCTACAATGAGCAGTTCTTC,CASSRAGLPYNEQFF
TRBD2,TRBV20-1,few,TRBJ2-1,TGCAGTGCTAGCCTTGCAGCGGGAGGGCCTGAAGGGCAGTTCTTC,CSASLAAGGPEGQFF
-,TRBV7-2,few,TRBJ2-2,TGTGCCAGCAGCTTAGCGCAGGCGGGGAACACCGGGGAGCTGTTTTTT,CASSLAQAGNTGELFF
TRBD1,TRBV5-1,-,TRBJ2-1,TGCGCCAGCAGCTTGGACAGGGGGCAGTTGGATGAGCAGTTCTTC,CASSLDRGQLDEQFF
-,TRBV5-1,many,TRBJ1-1,TGCGCCAGCAGCTTGGTTTTGGGACCGGGGGGGAGTGAAGCTTTCTTT,CASSLVLGPGGSEAFF
TRBD1,TRBV6-4,many,TRBJ1-2,TGTGCCAGCAGTGTGAGGGCGACAGGGGTGTATGGTGGCTACACCTTC,CASSVRATGVYGGYTF
TRBD2,TRBV20-1,-,TRBJ2-1,TGCAGTGCTAGAGACCCAGCGGGGGGTGGTGAGCAGTTCTTC,CSARDPAGGGEQFF
TRBD1,TRBV20-1,few,TRBJ2-5,TGCAGTGCCAGGAAGGGACAGGGGATGGAGACCCAGTACTTC,CSARKGQGMETQYF
-,TRBV7-9,few,TRBJ2-3,TGTGCCAGCAACCTCATCGGGGGCGTGGGGACAGATACGCAGTATTTT,CASNLIGGVGTDTQYF
TRBD2,TRBV10-3,-,TRBJ2-3,TGTGCCATCAGTTCAGCGGGAGGGAGTGGAGATACGCAGTATTTT,CAISSAGGSGDTQYF
-,TRBV6-5,few,TRBJ1-5,TGTGCCAGCAGTCACGGAGGCCAGCCCCAGCATTTT,CASSHGGQPQHF
TRBD1,TRBV10-3,-,TRBJ1-3,TGTGCCATCACGGGACAGGGGAAAAACACCATATATTTT,CAITGQGKNTIYF
-,TRBV12-3/TRBV12-4,many,TRBJ1-1,TGTGCCAGCAGTTTCTGGGGTAGTACTGAAGCTTTCTTT,CASSFWGSTEAFF
-,TRBV7-9,-,TRBJ1-1,TGTGCCAGCAGCTCAGAGGGCAGGGAAGCTTTCTTT,CASSSEGREAFF
-,TRBV15,-,TRBJ2-5,TGTGCCACCAGCAGCGTGGACTGGGGGAAAGAGACCCAGTACTTC,CATSSVDWGKETQYF
TRBD2,TRBV5-1,-,TRBJ2-3,TGCGCCAGCAGCTTGGCCGTGGGAGGGCGGATAGATACGCAGTATTTT,CASSLAVGGRIDTQYF
-,TRBV18,-,TRBJ1-1,TGTGCCAGCTCACCCATACGGCATGAAGCTTTCTTT,CASSPIRHEAFF